This TCR beta chain appears in the sequencing data of a study of human T cells and chemical hapten exposure. The overall study: Patients, largely female, had alopecia areata, totalis or universalis. The study traced per-sample TCR yield variation mainly to small differences in pooled library volumes.

TCRdb ran MiXCR on the RACE reads and lists one entry per CDR3 protein. The sample consists of about 380,000 distinct CDR3 sequences, more than 4.5% of them appearing once. Germline CDR1 and CDR2: MNHNS and SASEGT. With 6 bases removed from V and 0 bases from J, the gap between germline ends came to 7 bases. This CDR3 contains 13 residues. Indicated time point: pre-sensitization, week 0. Treatment reported: therapeutic diphenylcyclopropenone sensitization with weekly scalp DPC. The study drew its donors from alopecia patients who were 18 to 70 years old and suitable for DPC. This clonotype was counted between two and nine times.

Sequenced here: whole blood, sampled in connection with sensitization to the hapten diphenylcyclopropenone (DPC). The genes are TRBV6-1 and TRBJ2-3; no reliable D call. This receptor was obtained from a woman aged 45-65 years with alopecia areata. Some clones in this sample may be carry-over from other donors' samples. CDR3 coding DNA: TGTGCCAGCAGGGCTGACAGCACAGATACGCAGTATTTT. Protein product: CASRADSTDTQYF.